This TCR beta chain was sequenced for a study of technical replicates of blood from a handful of donors (dated by TCRdb to 2015 to 2018). This clone was observed a single time. Its antigen remains undetermined. Base qualities are not provided; no much larger clone lies one nucleotide away. The library was obtained by the immunoSEQ multiplex PCR assay. As stored in TCRdb, this immuneACCESS dataset retains in-frame rearrangements with V and J assigned. A fraction of the clones does not appear; measured against another copy, unresolved V genes explain less than half of the discrepancy, and the remainder lacks a known reason. The sample table holds 87,000 or so clones, of which about 95% were seen once. 0.34% of the sample rests with the top ten. From the cysteine up to the phenylalanine, the CDR3 has a length of 15 residues. Only the CDR3 part of the read is kept: 45 bases, read in frame from the first base. At the junction V is shortened by 4 bases and J by 1 base, with 14 bases in between. The germline V gene encodes CDR1 SGHRS and CDR2 YFSETQ.

The sample was T cells isolated from PBMCs. This receptor was taken from a human donor in good health. The sequence links TRBV5-1 to TRBJ2-5, and possibly TRBD1, on 5 matching bases. The bases read TGCGCCAGCAGCGTCTATCGAGACAGCCAAGAGACCCAGTACTTC. Protein translation: CASSVYRDSQETQYF. The entire variable domain, with the stretches around the CDR3 drawn from the reference TRBV5-1 and TRBJ2-5 proteins, is KAGVTQTPRYLIKTRGQQVTLSCSPISGHRSVSWYQQTPGQGLQFLFEYFSETQRNKGNFPGRFSGRQFSNSRSEMNVSTLELGDSALYLCASSVYRDSQETQYFGPGTRLLVL.